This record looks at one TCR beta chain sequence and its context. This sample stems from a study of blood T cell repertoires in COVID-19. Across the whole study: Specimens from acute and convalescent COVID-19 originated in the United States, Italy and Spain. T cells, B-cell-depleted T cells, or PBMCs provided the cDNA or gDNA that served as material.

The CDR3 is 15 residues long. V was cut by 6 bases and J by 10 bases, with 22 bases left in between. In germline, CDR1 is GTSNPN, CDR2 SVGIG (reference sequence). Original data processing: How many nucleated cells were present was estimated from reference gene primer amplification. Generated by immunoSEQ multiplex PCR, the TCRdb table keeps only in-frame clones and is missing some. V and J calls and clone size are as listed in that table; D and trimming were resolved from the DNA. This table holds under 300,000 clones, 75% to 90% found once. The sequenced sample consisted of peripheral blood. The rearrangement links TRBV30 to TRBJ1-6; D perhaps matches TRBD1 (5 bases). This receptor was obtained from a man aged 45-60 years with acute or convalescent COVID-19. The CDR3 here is CACNEAGIRNSPLHF. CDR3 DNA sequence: TGTGCCTGCAATGAGGCAGGGATTCGAAACTCACCCCTCCACTTT.